These 12 T cell receptor beta chains originate from one sample sequenced in a study of T-cell reconstitution after alpha-beta-depleted transplantation in children (dated by TCRdb to about 2016). The treatment or condition label on this specimen signifies: allogeneic hematopoietic cell transplantation with graft depleted of TCRalphabeta T cells and CD19 B cells. The library relied on PCR. Data came from an Illumina HiSeq 2500. TCR libraries were prepared with molecular barcoding, using unique molecular identifiers to normalize TCRbeta repertoire quantification. The public reads were run again by TCRdb, first through fastp at Q25 and then through MiXCR, and only productive beta chains were kept. Each record represents a unique CDR3 protein, reported with the most common genes and DNA among its rows. The sample table contains 100,000 to 150,000 distinct CDR3 sequences; only one count was recorded for more than 20% of them. Jointly, the top ten make up over 9.5% of the sample.

The input for sequencing was PBMCs, mostly from graft donor cells, taken 180 days after TCRalphabeta/CD19-depleted stem cell transplant. These receptors all stem from a male patient between 2 and 10 years old who had a stem cell transplant for chronic granulomatous disease, so the T cells may come from the graft donor.

The V gene is TRBV28, the J gene TRBJ2-7, with unresolved D. The CDR3 contains 13 residues. The V gene's germline CDR1 is MDHEN and CDR2 SYDVKM. The germline V and J ends were trimmed by 7 bases and 3 bases, with 13 bases remaining between them. The CDR3 protein is CASTTSLDYEQYF. The CDR3 DNA sequence: TGTGCCAGCACCACTTCATTGGACTACGAGCAGTACTTC.

This clonotype was counted many times. J is TRBJ2-3 and V is TRBV29-1, with D possibly TRBD2 on 6 matching bases. CDR1 SQVTM and CDR2 ANQGSEA come from the germline V gene. The CDR3 contains 15 residues. Trimming shortened V by 3 bases and J by 0 bases, and 13 bases separated the two germline ends. The CDR3 region is CSVEQAGYSTDTQYF. CDR3 DNA: TGCAGCGTTGAGCAAGCGGGCTATAGCACAGATACGCAGTATTTT.

The rearrangement links TRBV12-3 or TRBV12-4 to TRBJ2-7, with a weak D call TRBD2 (7 bases). The CDR3 sequence is 15 residues long. V was shortened by 2 bases and J by 7 bases, with 18 bases between the two germline ends. The CDR3: CASSLFGGGPGEQYF. CDR3 coding DNA: TGTGCCAGCAGTTTATTTGGGGGGGGGCCCGGAGAGCAGTACTTC.

This clonotype was seen a few times. The chain recombines TRBV28 with TRBJ1-1; no clear D. Deletions cut 7 bases from V and 0 bases from J, with 12 bases between. This CDR3 has 14 residues. Per the germline V gene, CDR1 is MDHEN and CDR2 is SYDVKM. This CDR3 is CASNFGRVNTEAFF. CDR3 DNA: TGTGCCAGCAACTTCGGACGGGTGAACACTGAAGCTTTCTTT. The whole variable domain, filled in from reference TRBV28 and TRBJ1-1, reads DVKVTQSSRYLVKRTGEKVFLECVQDMDHENMFWYRQDPGLGLRLIYFSYDVKMKEKGDIPEGYSVSREKKERFSLILESASTNQTSMYLCASNFGRVNTEAFFGQGTRLTVV.

The table lists this clonotype with many counts. This chain joins TRBV7-9 and TRBJ2-3; possible D gene TRBD1, 6 bases. The ends were cut back, 7 bases at V and 0 bases at J, with 17 bases in the middle. The V gene's germline CDR1 is SEHNR and CDR2 FQNEAQ (reference sequence). The CDR3 has 16 residues. Here the CDR3 DNA reads TGTGCCAGCACCTTGGGCCCGGGACAAAGCACAGATACGCAGTATTTT. This encodes CASTLGPGQSTDTQYF.

The rearrangement uses TRBV9 and TRBJ1-3, with 7 bases that match TRBD1. CDR1 and CDR2 (germline): SGDLS, YYNGEE. The CDR3 has 14 residues. The V and J ends lost 5 bases and 6 bases, in that order; junction bases with no gene match: 8. The CDR3, as DNA: TGTGCCAGCAGTATGACAGGGACTGAAAACACCATATATTTT. Translation gives CASSMTGTENTIYF. Variable domain in full (rest from reference TRBV9 and TRBJ1-3): DSGVTQTPKHLITATGQRVTLRCSPRSGDLSVYWYQQSLDQGLQFLIQYYNGEERAKGNILERFSAQQFPDLHSELNLSSLELGDSALYFCASSMTGTENTIYFGEGSWLTVV.

This clonotype was seen only a few times. The gene calls are TRBV5-1 and TRBJ2-5; 8 positions agree with TRBD1. The ends lost 2 bases at V and 3 bases at J; junction bases unmatched: 3. The germline CDR1 and CDR2 sequences are SGHRS and YFSETQ. CDR3 size: 14 residues. Here the CDR3 DNA reads TGCGCCAGCAGCTTCGGACAGGGAGAAGAGACCCAGTACTTC. As protein: CASSFGQGEETQYF.

This clonotype was picked up a small number of times. V is TRBV20-1 and J is TRBJ2-5; D not resolved. There are 14 residues in the CDR3. The germline V gene has CDR1 DFQATT and CDR2 SNEGSKA (reference sequence). V shed 2 bases and J shed 5 bases, with 15 bases lying between them. This CDR3 reads CSARSIRSQETQYF. In DNA form, the CDR3 reads TGCAGTGCTAGATCAATCCGAAGTCAGGAGACCCAGTACTTC.

The genes are TRBV5-6 and TRBJ2-1, with D unclear. Per germline, CDR1 SGHDT and CDR2 YYEEEE. V lost 1 base, J lost 8 bases, and 19 bases lay in between. The CDR3 totals 16 residues. The CDR3 sequence is CASSLLGLDPFDEQFF. CDR3 coding DNA: TGTGCCAGCAGCTTGTTAGGCCTAGACCCCTTCGATGAGCAGTTCTTC. The entire variable domain, with the rest obtained from reference TRBV5-6 and TRBJ2-1, is as follows: DAGVTQSPTHLIKTRGQQVTLRCSPKSGHDTVSWYQQALGQGPQFIFQYYEEEERQRGNFPDRFSGHQFPNYSSELNVNALLLGDSALYLCASSLLGLDPFDEQFFGPGTRLTVL.

This clonotype was detected only a few times. V is TRBV7-8 and J is TRBJ2-1; D is ambiguous. V was pared by 5 bases and J by 3 bases, with 14 bases between. The CDR3 is 15 residues long. Germline assignment: CDR1 SGHVS and CDR2 FQNEAQ. The CDR3 DNA follows: TGTGCCAGCAGCCCTGAACCTCCCCGCTACAATGAGCAGTTCTTC. Its protein product is CASSPEPPRYNEQFF.

This clonotype was found a few times. A much larger clone lies a single base off, so this may be a read error. The CDR3: CASSLFWDTQYF. In DNA, the CDR3 is TGTGCCAGCAGCTTATTTTGGGATACGCAGTATTTT. The J gene is TRBJ2-3, the V gene TRBV7-9; no clear D gene. CDR1 and CDR2 (germline): SEHNR, FQNEAQ (reference sequence). Trimming left V 2 bases short and J 6 bases short, with 6 bases between. The CDR3 loop spans 12 amino acids.

The chain couples TRBV11-2 to TRBJ2-3; 12 nucleotides match TRBD2. Germline CDR1 is SGHAT and CDR2 is FQNNGV. V was pared by 5 bases and J by 0 bases, with 9 bases of the junction left unmatched. The CDR3 length is 18 residues. The CDR3 region has the DNA TGTGCCAGCAGCCGACGACTAGCGGGAGTTACTAGCACAGATACGCAGTATTTT. It encodes CASSRRLAGVTSTDTQYF. Full variable domain (rest looked up from reference TRBV11-2 and TRBJ2-3): EAGVAQSPRYKIIEKRQSVAFWCNPISGHATLYWYQQILGQGPKLLIQFQNNGVVDDSQLPKDRFSAERLKGVDSTLKIQPAKLEDSAVYLCASSRRLAGVTSTDTQYFGPGTRLTVL.